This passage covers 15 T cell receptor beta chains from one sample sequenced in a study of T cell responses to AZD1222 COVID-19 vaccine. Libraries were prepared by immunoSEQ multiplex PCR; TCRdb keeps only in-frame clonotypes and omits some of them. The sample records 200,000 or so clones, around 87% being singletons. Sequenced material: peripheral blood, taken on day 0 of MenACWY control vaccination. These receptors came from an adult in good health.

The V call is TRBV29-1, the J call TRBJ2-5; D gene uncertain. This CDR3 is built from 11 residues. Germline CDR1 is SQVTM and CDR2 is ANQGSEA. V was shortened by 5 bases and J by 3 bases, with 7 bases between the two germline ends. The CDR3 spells CSVLTEETQYF. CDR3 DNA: TGCAGCGTTTTAACGGAAGAGACCCAGTACTTC.

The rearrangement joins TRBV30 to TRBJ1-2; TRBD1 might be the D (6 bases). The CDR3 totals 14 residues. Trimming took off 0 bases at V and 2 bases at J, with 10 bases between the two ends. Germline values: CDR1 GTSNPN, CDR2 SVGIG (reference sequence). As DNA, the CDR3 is TGTGCCTGGAGTGTAAGCGGACAGAACTATGGCTACACCTTC. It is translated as CAWSVSGQNYGYTF.

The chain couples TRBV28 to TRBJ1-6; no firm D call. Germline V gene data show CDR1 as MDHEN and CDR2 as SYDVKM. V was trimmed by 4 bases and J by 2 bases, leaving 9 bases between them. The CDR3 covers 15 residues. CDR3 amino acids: CASSYELTYNSPLHF. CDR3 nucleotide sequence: TGTGCCAGCAGTTACGAGTTAACCTATAATTCACCCCTCCACTTT.

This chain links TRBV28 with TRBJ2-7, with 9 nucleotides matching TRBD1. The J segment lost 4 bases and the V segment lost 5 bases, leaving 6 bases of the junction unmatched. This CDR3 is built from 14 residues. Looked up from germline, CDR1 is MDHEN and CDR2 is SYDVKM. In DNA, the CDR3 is TGTGCCAGCAGTGCCGGGACAGGGTATTACGAGCAGTACTTC. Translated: CASSAGTGYYEQYF.

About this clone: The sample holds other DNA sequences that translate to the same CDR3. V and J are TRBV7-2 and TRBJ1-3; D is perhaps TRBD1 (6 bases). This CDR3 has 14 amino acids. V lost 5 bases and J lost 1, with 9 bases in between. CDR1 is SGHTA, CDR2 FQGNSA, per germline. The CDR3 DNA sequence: TGTGCCAGCAGCCTAGGGGGGTCTGGAAACACCATATATTTT. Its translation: CASSLGGSGNTIYF.

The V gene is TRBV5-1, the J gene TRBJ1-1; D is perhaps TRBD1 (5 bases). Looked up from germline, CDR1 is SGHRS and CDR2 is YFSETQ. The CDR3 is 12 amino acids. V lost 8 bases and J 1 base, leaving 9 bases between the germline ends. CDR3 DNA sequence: TGCGCCAGTCGGAGGGGGAACACTGAAGCTTTCTTT. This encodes CASRRGNTEAFF.

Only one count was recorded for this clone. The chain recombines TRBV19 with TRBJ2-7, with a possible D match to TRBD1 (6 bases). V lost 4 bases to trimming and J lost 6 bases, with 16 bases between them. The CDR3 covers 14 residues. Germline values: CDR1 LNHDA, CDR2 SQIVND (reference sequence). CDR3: CASSRQVESAEQYF. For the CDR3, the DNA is TGTGCCAGTAGTAGACAGGTGGAGTCCGCCGAGCAGTACTTC.

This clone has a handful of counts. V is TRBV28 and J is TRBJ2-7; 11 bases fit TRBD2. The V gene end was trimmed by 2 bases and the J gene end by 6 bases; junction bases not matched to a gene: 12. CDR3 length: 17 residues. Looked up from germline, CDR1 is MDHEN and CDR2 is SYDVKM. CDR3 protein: CASSLPRPASGRREQYF. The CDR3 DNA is TGTGCCAGCAGTTTACCCCGTCCGGCTAGCGGGAGGCGCGAGCAGTACTTC. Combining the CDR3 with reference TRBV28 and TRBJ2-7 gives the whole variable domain DVKVTQSSRYLVKRTGEKVFLECVQDMDHENMFWYRQDPGLGLRLIYFSYDVKMKEKGDIPEGYSVSREKKERFSLILESASTNQTSMYLCASSLPRPASGRREQYFGPGTRLTVT.

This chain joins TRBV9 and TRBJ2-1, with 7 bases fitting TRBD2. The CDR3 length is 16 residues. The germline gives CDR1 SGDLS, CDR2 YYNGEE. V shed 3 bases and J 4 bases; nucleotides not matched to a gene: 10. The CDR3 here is CASSERGGASYNEQFF. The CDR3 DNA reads TGTGCCAGCAGCGAGCGGGGAGGAGCCTCTTACAATGAGCAGTTCTTC.

CDR3 in amino acids: CAWARSQETQYF. CDR3 DNA: TGTGCCTGGGCTAGGTCCCAAGAGACCCAGTACTTC. The genes are TRBV30 and TRBJ2-5; D call uncertain. Germline V gene lookup returns CDR1 GTSNPN and CDR2 SVGIG (reference sequence). With 5 bases removed from V and 1 base from J, the gap between germline ends came to 8 bases. This CDR3 spans 12 amino acids.

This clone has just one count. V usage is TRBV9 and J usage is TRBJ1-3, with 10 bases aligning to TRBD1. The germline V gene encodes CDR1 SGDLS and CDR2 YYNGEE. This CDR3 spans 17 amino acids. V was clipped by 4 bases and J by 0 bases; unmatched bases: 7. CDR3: CASSQTGGPFSGNTIYF. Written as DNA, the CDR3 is TGTGCCAGCAGCCAGACAGGGGGCCCATTCTCTGGAAACACCATATATTTT.

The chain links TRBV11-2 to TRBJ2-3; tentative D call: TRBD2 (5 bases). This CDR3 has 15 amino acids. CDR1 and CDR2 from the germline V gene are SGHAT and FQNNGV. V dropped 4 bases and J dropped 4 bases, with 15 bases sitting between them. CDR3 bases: TGTGCCAGCAGCTCCCCCGGGGTGGGCCCAGATACGCAGTATTTT. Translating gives CASSSPGVGPDTQYF.

The CDR3 loop is CASSPRTVQETQYF. The CDR3 DNA follows: TGTGCCAGCTCACCACGGACAGTACAAGAGACCCAGTACTTC. The chain joins TRBV18 to TRBJ2-5; a possible D gene is TRBD1 (6 bases). The germline CDR1 and CDR2 sequences are KGHSH and LQKENI. V was trimmed by 1 base and J by 2 bases, leaving 8 bases between them. The CDR3 has 14 residues.

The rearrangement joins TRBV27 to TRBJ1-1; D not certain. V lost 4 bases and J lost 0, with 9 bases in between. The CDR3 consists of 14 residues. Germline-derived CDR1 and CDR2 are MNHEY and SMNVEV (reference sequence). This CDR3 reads CASSSPAMNTEAFF. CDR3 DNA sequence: TGTGCCAGCAGTTCCCCAGCCATGAACACTGAAGCTTTCTTT.

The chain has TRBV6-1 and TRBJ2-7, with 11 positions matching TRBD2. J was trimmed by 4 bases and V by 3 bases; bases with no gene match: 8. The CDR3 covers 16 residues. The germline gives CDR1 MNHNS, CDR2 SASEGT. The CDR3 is CASSELTSGKGYEQYF. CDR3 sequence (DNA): TGTGCCAGCAGTGAGCTGACTAGCGGGAAAGGGTACGAGCAGTACTTC.